This TCR beta chain stems from a study of T cells in women clearing cervical HPV infection. In the study overall: Controls gave blood once infection was undetectable; cases at lesion identification.

Assay used: immunoSEQ multiplex PCR; TCRdb lists only in-frame clones, some missing. The clone table shows 30,000 to 50,000 clones, with the ten largest holding approximately 4.8%. Comments on this clone: Its antigen is currently unknown. The read ends 3 residues before the CDR3 terminus; that terminus is restored from the germline J gene.

MY09/MY11 PCR detected cervical HPV DNA; dot-blot assigned genotypes. This CDR3 has 15 residues. Germline CDR1 reads DFQATT; CDR2 reads SNEGSKA (reference sequence). V shed 0 bases and J shed 1 base, with 9 bases lying between them. Findings and limits, study-wide: Timing of associations relative to infection is unclear; T-cell subsets were not isolated.

This chain uses TRBV20-1 with TRBJ2-2, with D possibly TRBD2 on 6 matching bases. The material sequenced was blood buffy coat. The receptor was derived from a woman between 18 and 69 years old with a cervical HPV16 infection that either progressed to CIN3+ or cleared (not recorded which). CDR3 sequence reads: CSARDPGGNTGELFF. Partial CDR3 DNA: TGCAGTGCTAGAGACCCCGGGGGGAACACCGGGGAG.